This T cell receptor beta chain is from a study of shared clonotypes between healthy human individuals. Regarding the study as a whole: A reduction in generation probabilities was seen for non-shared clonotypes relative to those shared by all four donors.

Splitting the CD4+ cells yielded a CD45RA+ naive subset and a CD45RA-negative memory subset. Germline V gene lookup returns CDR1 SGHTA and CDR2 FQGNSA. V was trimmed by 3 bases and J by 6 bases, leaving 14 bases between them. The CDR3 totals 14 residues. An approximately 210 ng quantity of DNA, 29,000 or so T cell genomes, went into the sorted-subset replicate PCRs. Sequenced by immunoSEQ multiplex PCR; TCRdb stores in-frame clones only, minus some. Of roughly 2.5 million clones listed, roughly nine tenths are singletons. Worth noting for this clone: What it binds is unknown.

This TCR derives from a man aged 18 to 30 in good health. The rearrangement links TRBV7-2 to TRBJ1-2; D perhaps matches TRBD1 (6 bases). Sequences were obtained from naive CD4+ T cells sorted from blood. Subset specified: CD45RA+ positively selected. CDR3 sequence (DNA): TGTGCCAGCAGCTTCCCCGGGACATCCCATGGCTACACCTTC. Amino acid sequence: CASSFPGTSHGYTF.